This entry features one T cell receptor (beta chain) sequence. The CDR3 is 18 residues long. The trim removed 4 bases at V and 0 bases at J, leaving 6 bases unmatched. Looked up from germline, CDR1 is SGDLS and CDR2 is YYNGEE. Original data processing: Nucleated cell number was recorded as an estimate derived from reference gene primer amplification. TCRdb's table, derived via immunoSEQ multiplex PCR, lists solely in-frame clones and lacks some. That table supplies the V and J calls and clone size; D and trimming were determined from the DNA. This table holds a few hundred thousand clones, around 86% found once. This sample stems from a study of blood T cell repertoires in COVID-19.

The chain employs TRBV9 and TRBJ2-4, with TRBD2 matching over 14 bases. What was sequenced was peripheral blood. The source is a woman older than 75 with COVID-19, enrolled during active disease. CDR3 coding DNA: TGTGCCAGCAGCACTGGGACTAGCGGGAGTATAGCCAAAAACATTCAGTACTTC. Translation: CASSTGTSGSIAKNIQYF.